This T cell receptor beta chain was observed in a study of T-cell reconstitution after alpha-beta-depleted transplantation in children. For TCRbeta, the library was prepared with unique molecular identifiers. TCRdb re-analysed the PCR reads in MiXCR, keeping a single row per CDR3 protein. The sample includes hundreds of thousands of distinct CDR3 sequences, 20% to 25% of them seen just once. This clonotype was detected ten times or more. Its antigen remains unknown. Between the trimmed V and J ends, which lost 6 bases and 9 bases, there was a span of 18 bases. There are 14 residues in the CDR3. Germline V CDR1 and CDR2: MNHEY, SVGAGI. Study-level findings and limits: Surviving recipient T cells and thymic progenitors underlay high day-60 TCRbeta diversity in some patients. Several hundred expanded graft clones reportedly supplied alpha-beta T cells about two months after transplant. Hyperexpanded clones declined; after one year, newly produced T cells mostly supplied diversity.

Sequencing used PBMCs, mostly from graft donor cells, obtained 360 days after TCRalphabeta/CD19-depleted stem cell transplant. V usage is TRBV6-5 and J usage is TRBJ1-3; D uncertain. The clonotype originates from a boy under two years old who had a stem cell transplant for acute myeloid leukemia, so the T cells may come from the graft donor. This chain's CDR3 is CASSPEIGRRTIYF. As DNA, the CDR3 is TGTGCCAGCAGCCCAGAGATAGGACGTCGCACCATATATTTT.